Below, 20 T cell receptor beta chains from the same sample are listed, as sequenced in a study of T cell responses to AZD1222 COVID-19 vaccine (dated by TCRdb to about 2021). Explained via the paper, the time point label denotes: baseline before first vaccination. The library was prepared using the immunoSEQ multiplex PCR assay. TCRdb carries this immuneACCESS record with in-frame sequences only. Its versions omit some clonotypes, under half of them owing to an unresolved V gene in the studies checked, with the rest unexplained. The sample includes about 100,000 clones, with around 90% observed a single time. The top ten clonotypes cover under 2% of the sample. The specimen was peripheral blood, collected on day 0 of AZD1222 vaccination. The receptors stem from an adult in good health.

This chain joins TRBV27 and TRBJ2-4; no firm D call. Germline V gene sequence: CDR1 MNHEY, CDR2 SMNVEV (reference sequence). V lost 4 bases and J lost 8, with 18 bases in between. The CDR3 has 15 residues. The CDR3 sequence is CASSSQTVLNDIQYF. DNA of the CDR3: TGTGCCAGCAGTTCTCAGACCGTATTGAATGACATTCAGTACTTC.

This sequence joins TRBV28 and TRBJ2-7; no firm D call. CDR1 MDHEN and CDR2 SYDVKM come from the germline V gene. The CDR3 runs to 16 residues. V gave up 5 bases and J gave up 2 bases, with 19 bases separating them. Here the CDR3 DNA reads TGTGCCAGCAGTCCGCCGTGGGCAGGAACCACCTACGAGCAGTACTTC. Translating it yields CASSPPWAGTTYEQYF.

J is TRBJ2-7 and V is TRBV19; 7 positions match TRBD1. CDR3 length: 13 residues. Germline V CDR1 and CDR2: LNHDA, SQIVND (reference sequence). V was clipped by 9 bases and J by 7 bases; unmatched bases: 12. The DNA for the CDR3 is TGTGCCAGCACTGGGACAGCCCAAGGGGAGCAGTACTTC. Translation gives CASTGTAQGEQYF.

The V gene is TRBV19, the J gene TRBJ2-5; TRBD2 matches 14 bases. This CDR3 comprises 17 residues. Germline CDR1 reads LNHDA; CDR2 reads SQIVND (reference sequence). V dropped 3 bases and J dropped 1; count of bases not matched to a gene: 4. The CDR3 region has the DNA TGTGCCAGTAGTATCGGACTAGCGGGAGGCCGCCAAGAGACCCAGTACTTC. The encoded protein is CASSIGLAGGRQETQYF.

This clone was observed a single time. The chain uses TRBV10-3 and TRBJ2-7; weak D call: TRBD2 (6 bases). Germline V gene sequence: CDR1 ENHRY, CDR2 SYGVKD. Trimming shortened V by 0 bases and J by 2 bases, and 14 bases separated the two germline ends. The CDR3 is 16 amino acids. The CDR3 DNA is TGTGCCATCAGTGAGTCGGGCGGGAAGGTCACCTACGAGCAGTACTTC. This translates into CAISESGGKVTYEQYF.

The CDR3 DNA is TGTGCCAGCAGCTTACTCATGAACACTGAAGCTTTCTTT. Translated: CASSLLMNTEAFF. The chain couples TRBV11-3 to TRBJ1-1, with D unresolved. Trimming pared 2 bases from V and 0 bases from J, leaving 4 bases between. There are 13 residues in the CDR3. The V gene's germline CDR1 is SGHNT and CDR2 YENEEA.

The rearrangement uses TRBV2 and TRBJ1-5; possible D gene TRBD1, 5 bases. Germline lookup yields CDR1 SNHLY and CDR2 FYNNEI. V was trimmed by 4 bases and J by 4 bases, leaving 8 bases between them. The CDR3 totals 13 residues. The CDR3 loop reads CASSGEGNQPQHF. The CDR3 DNA reads TGTGCCAGCAGTGGTGAGGGGAATCAGCCCCAGCATTTT.

The J gene is TRBJ1-2, the V gene TRBV28; no firm D call. The CDR3 is made up of 13 amino acids. Germline loops: CDR1 MDHEN, CDR2 SYDVKM. Trimming shortened V by 9 bases and J by 7 bases, and 18 bases separated the two germline ends. The CDR3 protein is CASMGPGQGGYTF. Written as DNA, the CDR3 is TGTGCCAGTATGGGCCCTGGGCAAGGTGGCTACACCTTC.

The chain uses TRBV5-1 and TRBJ1-6; the match to TRBD1 covers 10 bases. Germline-derived CDR1 and CDR2 are SGHRS and YFSETQ. The ends lost 3 bases at V and 7 bases at J; junction bases unmatched: 10. This CDR3 region has 17 residues. CDR3 coding DNA: TGCGCCAGCAGCTCGCCCACCGGGACAGGGGTGAATTCACCCCTCCACTTT. Its translation is CASSSPTGTGVNSPLHF.

This rearrangement joins TRBV29-1 to TRBJ2-1; TRBD1 aligns across 8 bases. This CDR3 contains 16 residues. CDR1 and CDR2 (germline): SQVTM, ANQGSEA. Trimming cost V 4 bases and J 5 bases; bases outside gene matches: 13. In DNA, the CDR3 is TGCAGCGTTGTCCGTACCGGGACGGACAGGGACAATGAGCAGTTCTTC. It codes for CSVVRTGTDRDNEQFF.

This chain connects TRBV28 to TRBJ2-7, with D perhaps TRBD2 (5 bases). Trimming pared 6 bases from V and 4 bases from J, leaving 16 bases between. This CDR3 spans 14 amino acids. From germline, CDR1 is MDHEN and CDR2 SYDVKM. The CDR3, as DNA: TGTGCCAGCAGCCGACCAGTCGGGGAATACGAGCAGTACTTC. Translation: CASSRPVGEYEQYF.

V and J are TRBV18 and TRBJ2-5; D is unresolved. CDR3 length: 10 amino acids. V dropped 5 bases and J dropped 5 bases, with 3 bases sitting between them. CDR1 is KGHSH, CDR2 LQKENI, per germline. The CDR3 bases are TGTGCCAGCTCAGAGGAGACCCAGTACTTC. It encodes CASSEETQYF.

The V call is TRBV12-3 or TRBV12-4, the J call TRBJ1-1; D gene uncertain. The CDR3 has 12 amino acids. Deletions cut 1 base from V and 9 bases from J, with 9 bases between. Here the CDR3 DNA reads TGTGCCAGCAGTTTAGAGTCTGCAAAAGCTTTCTTT. Residues: CASSLESAKAFF.

The gene calls are TRBV3-1 (or the pseudogene TRBV3-2) and TRBJ2-7; TRBD1 agrees at 9 bases. CDR1 LGHDT and CDR2 YNNKEL come from the germline V gene (reference sequence). The CDR3 spans 14 residues. V gave up 4 bases and J gave up 3 bases; unmatched junction bases: 4. The CDR3 DNA reads as TGTGCCAGCAGCCGGGACAGGGTTTTCTACGAGCAGTACTTC. It is translated as CASSRDRVFYEQYF.

J is TRBJ2-7 and V is TRBV6-5; D is possibly TRBD1 or TRBD2 (5 bases each). The CDR3 length is 14 residues. V was trimmed by 0 bases and J by 3 bases, leaving 9 bases between them. CDR1 is MNHEY, CDR2 SVGAGI, per germline. CDR3 sequence reads: CASSYSMGVYEQYF. CDR3 in DNA: TGTGCCAGCAGTTACTCGATGGGGGTCTACGAGCAGTACTTC.

The gene calls are TRBV4-2 and TRBJ2-5; tentative D call: TRBD2 (6 bases). V lost 4 bases to trimming and J lost 5 bases, with 17 bases between them. The CDR3 extends over 15 amino acids. Germline CDR1 LGHNA, CDR2 YNFKEQ. The CDR3 bases are TGTGCCAGCAGCCCCCGGGGACTTGTAGGGGAGACCCAGTACTTC. Its translation: CASSPRGLVGETQYF.

The genes are TRBV13 and TRBJ2-7; 14 bases map to TRBD2. Germline V CDR1 and CDR2: PRHDT, FYEKMQ (reference sequence). This CDR3 region has 18 residues. V lost 3 bases to trimming and J lost 2 bases; unmatched junction nucleotides: 9. This CDR3 is CASSLGTSGSGATYEQYF. CDR3 in DNA: TGTGCCAGCAGCTTGGGGACTAGCGGGAGTGGGGCAACCTACGAGCAGTACTTC.

The genes are TRBV24-1 and TRBJ1-1; D is perhaps TRBD1 (5 bases). The CDR3 is 16 amino acids. Trimming took 5 bases from V and 1 from J, leaving 16 bases between them. Per the germline V gene, CDR1 is KGHDR and CDR2 is SFDVKD. The CDR3 sequence: CATSGFRDVGNTEAFF. Here the CDR3 DNA reads TGTGCCACCAGTGGTTTCAGGGATGTGGGGAACACTGAAGCTTTCTTT.

The chain links TRBV12-5 to TRBJ2-7, with TRBD1 as a possible D gene (6 bases). This CDR3 spans 13 amino acids. The V gene lost 7 bases and the J gene lost 0 bases, with 10 bases spanning the gap. Per the germline V gene, CDR1 is LGHNT and CDR2 is FRNRAP. This CDR3 reads CASDDRSSYEQYF. CDR3 coding DNA: TGTGCTAGTGATGACAGGTCCTCCTACGAGCAGTACTTC.

The chain uses TRBV3-1 (or the pseudogene TRBV3-2) and TRBJ2-7; D is perhaps TRBD1 or TRBD2 (5 bases each). The germline V and J ends were trimmed by 4 bases and 7 bases, with 17 bases remaining between them. Germline V lookup: CDR1 LGHDT, CDR2 YNNKEL (reference sequence). The CDR3 extends over 14 amino acids. The CDR3 DNA reads as TGTGCCAGCAGCCGGGTAGGGACGCTTTTAGAGCAGTACTTC. It specifies CASSRVGTLLEQYF.